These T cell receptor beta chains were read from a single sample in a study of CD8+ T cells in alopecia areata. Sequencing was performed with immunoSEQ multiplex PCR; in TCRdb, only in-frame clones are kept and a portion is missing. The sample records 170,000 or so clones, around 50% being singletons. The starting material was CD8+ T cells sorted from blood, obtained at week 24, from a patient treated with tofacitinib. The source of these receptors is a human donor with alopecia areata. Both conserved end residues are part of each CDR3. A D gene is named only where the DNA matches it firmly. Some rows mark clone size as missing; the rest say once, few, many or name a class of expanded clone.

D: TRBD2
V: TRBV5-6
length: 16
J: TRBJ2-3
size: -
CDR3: CASSLGLAGIKDTQYF
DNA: TGTGCCAGCAGCTTGGGGCTAGCGGGGATCAAAGATACGCAGTATTTT

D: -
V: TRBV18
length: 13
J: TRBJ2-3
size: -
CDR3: CASSPPFTDTQYF
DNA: TGTGCCAGCTCACCACCATTCACAGATACGCAGTATTTT

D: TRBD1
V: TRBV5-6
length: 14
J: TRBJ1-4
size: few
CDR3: CASSPGTGDLRLFF
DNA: TGTGCCAGCAGCCCCGGGACAGGGGATTTGAGACTGTTTTTT

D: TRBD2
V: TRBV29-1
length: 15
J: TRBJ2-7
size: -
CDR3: CSVEDLAGPSYEQYF
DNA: TGCAGCGTTGAAGATCTAGCGGGGCCCTCCTACGAGCAGTACTTC

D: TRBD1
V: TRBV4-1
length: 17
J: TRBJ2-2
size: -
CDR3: CASSHPLAGGGTGELFF
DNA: TGCGCCAGCAGCCATCCCTTGGCAGGGGGCGGCACCGGGGAGCTGTTTTTT

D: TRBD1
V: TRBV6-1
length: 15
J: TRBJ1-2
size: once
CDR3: CASSEAETGWYGYTF
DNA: TGTGCCAGCAGTGAAGCCGAGACAGGGTGGTATGGCTACACCTTC

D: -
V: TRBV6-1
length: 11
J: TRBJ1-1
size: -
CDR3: CASSWRGEAFF
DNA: TGTGCCAGCAGCTGGCGAGGAGAAGCTTTCTTT

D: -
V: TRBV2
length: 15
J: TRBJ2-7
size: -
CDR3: CASSDWTETNYEQYF
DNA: TGTGCCAGCAGTGATTGGACAGAGACCAACTACGAGCAGTACTTC

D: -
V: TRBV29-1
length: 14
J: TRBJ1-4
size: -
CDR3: CSVPDPTTNEKLFF
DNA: TGCAGCGTTCCCGACCCTACAACTAATGAAAAACTGTTTTTT

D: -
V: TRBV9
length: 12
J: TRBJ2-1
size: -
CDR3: CASSVGRGEQFF
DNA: TGTGCCAGCAGCGTAGGTCGGGGCGAGCAGTTCTTC

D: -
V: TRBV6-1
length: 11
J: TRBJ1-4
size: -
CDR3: CASSDGRGLFF
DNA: TGTGCCAGCAGTGACGGGAGAGGGCTGTTTTTT

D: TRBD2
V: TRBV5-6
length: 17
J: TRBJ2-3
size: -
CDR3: CASSFGLAGGPTDTQYF
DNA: TGTGCCAGCAGCTTTGGACTAGCGGGGGGCCCCACAGATACGCAGTATTTT

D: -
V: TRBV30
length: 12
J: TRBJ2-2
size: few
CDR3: CAWSRTRGELFF
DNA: TGTGCCTGGAGTAGGACCCGCGGGGAGCTGTTTTTT

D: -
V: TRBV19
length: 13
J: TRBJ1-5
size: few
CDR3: CASSVTRDQPQHF
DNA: TGTGCCAGTAGTGTCACCAGGGATCAGCCCCAGCATTTT

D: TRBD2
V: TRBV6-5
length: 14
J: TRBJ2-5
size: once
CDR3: CASGRGGTKETQYF
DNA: TGTGCCAGCGGGCGCGGGGGGACAAAAGAGACCCAGTACTTC

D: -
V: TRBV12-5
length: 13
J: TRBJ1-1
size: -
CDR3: CASLLPTGQEAFF
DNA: TGTGCTAGTCTACTCCCAACGGGTCAGGAAGCTTTCTTT

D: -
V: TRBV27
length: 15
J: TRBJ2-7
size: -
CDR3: CASTTGIGPQYEQYF
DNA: TGTGCCAGCACCACCGGGATTGGGCCCCAGTACGAGCAGTACTTC

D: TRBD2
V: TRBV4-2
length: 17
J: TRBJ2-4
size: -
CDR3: CASSPNPGRDAKNIQYF
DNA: TGTGCCAGCAGCCCAAATCCAGGGAGGGACGCCAAAAACATTCAGTACTTC

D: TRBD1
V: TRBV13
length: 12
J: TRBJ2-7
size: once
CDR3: CASSYTGVEQYF
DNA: TGTGCCAGCAGCTACACAGGGGTCGAGCAGTACTTC

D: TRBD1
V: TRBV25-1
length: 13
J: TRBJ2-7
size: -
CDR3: CASSGDRGLEQYF
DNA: TGTGCCAGCAGTGGGGACAGGGGGCTCGAGCAGTACTTC

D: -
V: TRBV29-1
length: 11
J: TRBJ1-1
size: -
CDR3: CSVLLGTEAFF
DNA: TGCAGCGTCCTATTAGGGACTGAAGCTTTCTTT

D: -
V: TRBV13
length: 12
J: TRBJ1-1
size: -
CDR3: CASRSPASKAFF
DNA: TGTGCCAGCCGATCCCCTGCAAGTAAAGCTTTCTTT

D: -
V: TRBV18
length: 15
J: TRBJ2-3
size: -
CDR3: CASSPSDLYTDTQYF
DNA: TGTGCCAGCTCACCAAGCGACTTGTACACAGATACGCAGTATTTT

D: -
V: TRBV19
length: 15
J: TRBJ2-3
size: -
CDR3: CASSSPTASTDTQYF
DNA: TGTGCCAGTAGCTCTCCTACCGCTAGCACAGATACGCAGTATTTT

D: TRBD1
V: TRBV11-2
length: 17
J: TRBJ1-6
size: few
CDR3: CASSPGTGGLGDSPLHF
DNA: TGTGCCAGCAGCCCCGGGACAGGGGGCTTAGGGGATTCACCCCTCCACTTT

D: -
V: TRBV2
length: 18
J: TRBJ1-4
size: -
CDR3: CASSSHWEAAGVNEKLFF
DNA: TGTGCCAGCTCCAGCCACTGGGAAGCGGCAGGGGTCAATGAAAAACTGTTTTTT

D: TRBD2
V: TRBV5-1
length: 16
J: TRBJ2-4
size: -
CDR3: CASSPTSGGAWNIQYF
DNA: TGCGCCAGCAGCCCGACTAGCGGGGGGGCGTGGAACATTCAGTACTTC

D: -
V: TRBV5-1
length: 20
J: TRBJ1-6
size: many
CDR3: CASSLGPGLLGSSYNSPLHF
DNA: TGCGCCAGCAGCTTGGGCCCAGGACTCTTGGGGAGCTCCTATAATTCACCCCTCCACTTT

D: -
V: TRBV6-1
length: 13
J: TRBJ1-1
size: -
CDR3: CASSAGTLIEAFF
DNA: TGTGCCAGCAGTGCCGGAACGCTGATTGAAGCTTTCTTT

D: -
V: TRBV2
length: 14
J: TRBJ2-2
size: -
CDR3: CASSEGAYTGELFF
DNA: TGTGCCAGCAGTGAAGGGGCCTACACCGGGGAGCTGTTTTTT

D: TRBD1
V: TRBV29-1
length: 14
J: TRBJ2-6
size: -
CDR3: CSVGQGSGANVLTF
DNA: TGCAGCGTTGGACAGGGGTCGGGGGCCAACGTCCTGACTTTC

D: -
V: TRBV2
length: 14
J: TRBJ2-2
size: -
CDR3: CASSDRVYTGELFF
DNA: TGTGCCAGCAGTGACAGGGTCTACACCGGGGAGCTGTTTTTT

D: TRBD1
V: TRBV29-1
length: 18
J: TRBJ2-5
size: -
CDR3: CSVQLAPGQGFGGKTQYF
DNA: TGCAGCGTTCAACTAGCTCCGGGACAGGGTTTCGGTGGGAAGACCCAGTACTTC

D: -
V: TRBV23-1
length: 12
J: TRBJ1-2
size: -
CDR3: CASSGPGYGYTF
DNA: TGCGCCAGCAGTGGCCCAGGCTATGGCTACACCTTC

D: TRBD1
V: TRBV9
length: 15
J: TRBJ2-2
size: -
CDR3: CASSAPGQVGGELFF
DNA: TGTGCCAGCAGCGCCCCGGGACAGGTGGGCGGGGAGCTGTTTTTT

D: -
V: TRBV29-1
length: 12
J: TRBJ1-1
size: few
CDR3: CSVRGVGTEAFF
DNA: TGCAGCGTACGGGGGGTTGGGACTGAAGCTTTCTTT

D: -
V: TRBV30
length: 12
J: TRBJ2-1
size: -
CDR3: CAWSVGSLGQFF
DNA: TGTGCCTGGAGTGTTGGGTCCCTAGGGCAGTTCTTC

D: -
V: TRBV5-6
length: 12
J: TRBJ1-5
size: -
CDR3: CASSSGDQPQHF
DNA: TGTGCCAGCAGCTCGGGGGACCAGCCCCAGCATTTT

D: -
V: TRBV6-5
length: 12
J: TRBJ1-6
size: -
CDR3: CASSYAASPLHF
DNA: TGTGCCAGCAGTTACGCGGCTTCACCCCTCCACTTT

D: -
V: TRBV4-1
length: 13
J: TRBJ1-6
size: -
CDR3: CASSQGGNSPLHF
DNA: TGCGCCAGCAGCCAGGGGGGAAATTCACCCCTCCACTTT

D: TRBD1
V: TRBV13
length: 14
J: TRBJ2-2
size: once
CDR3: CASSLRGRTGELFF
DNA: TGTGCCAGCAGCCTCAGGGGGCGAACCGGGGAGCTGTTTTTT

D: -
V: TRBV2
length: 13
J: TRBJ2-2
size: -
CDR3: CARGAVNTGELFF
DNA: TGTGCCAGGGGAGCCGTCAACACCGGGGAGCTGTTTTTT

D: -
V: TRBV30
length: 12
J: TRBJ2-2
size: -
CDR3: CAWSGDTGELFF
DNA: TGTGCCTGGAGTGGAGACACCGGGGAGCTGTTTTTT

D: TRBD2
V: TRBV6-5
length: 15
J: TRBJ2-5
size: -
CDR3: CASTVAGEFIETQYF
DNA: TGTGCCAGCACGGTGGCGGGGGAGTTCATAGAGACCCAGTACTTC

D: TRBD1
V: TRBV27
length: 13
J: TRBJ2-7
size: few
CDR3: CASSTQGAYEQYF
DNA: TGTGCCAGCAGTACGCAGGGGGCCTACGAGCAGTACTTC

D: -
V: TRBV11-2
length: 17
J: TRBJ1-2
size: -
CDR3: CASSLDLTGVLFYGYTF
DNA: TGTGCCAGCAGCTTAGATCTAACAGGAGTACTCTTCTATGGCTACACCTTC

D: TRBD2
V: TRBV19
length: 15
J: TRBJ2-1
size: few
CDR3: CASSESGASYNEQFF
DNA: TGTGCCAGTAGTGAGAGCGGGGCCTCCTACAATGAGCAGTTCTTC

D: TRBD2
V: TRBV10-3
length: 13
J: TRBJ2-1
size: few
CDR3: CAMTSGGATEQFF
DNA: TGTGCCATGACTAGCGGGGGGGCCACGGAGCAGTTCTTC

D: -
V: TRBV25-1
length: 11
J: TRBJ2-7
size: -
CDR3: CASGDSYEQYF
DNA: TGTGCCAGCGGAGACAGTTACGAGCAGTACTTC

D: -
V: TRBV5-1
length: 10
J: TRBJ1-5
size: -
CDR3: CAIPSQPQHF
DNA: TGCGCCATCCCGAGTCAGCCCCAGCATTTT

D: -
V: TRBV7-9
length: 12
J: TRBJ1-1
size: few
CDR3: CASSSYRAEAFF
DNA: TGTGCCAGCAGCTCTTACAGGGCTGAAGCTTTCTTT

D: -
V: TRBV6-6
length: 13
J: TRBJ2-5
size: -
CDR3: CASSYGRWETQYF
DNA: TGTGCCAGCAGTTATGGCCGGTGGGAGACCCAGTACTTC

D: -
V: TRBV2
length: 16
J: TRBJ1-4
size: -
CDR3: CASRDTKKTLGEKLFF
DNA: TGTGCCAGCAGAGACACAAAGAAAACTCTGGGTGAAAAACTGTTTTTT